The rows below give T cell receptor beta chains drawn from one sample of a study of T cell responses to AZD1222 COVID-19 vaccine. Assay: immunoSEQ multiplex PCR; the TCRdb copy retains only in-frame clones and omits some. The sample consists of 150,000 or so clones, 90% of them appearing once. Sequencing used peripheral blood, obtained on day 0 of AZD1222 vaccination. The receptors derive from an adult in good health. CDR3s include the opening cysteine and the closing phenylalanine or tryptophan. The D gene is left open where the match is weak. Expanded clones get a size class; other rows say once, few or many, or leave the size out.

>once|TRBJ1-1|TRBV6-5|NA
TGTGCCAGCAAGTGGGTAGCGAACACTGAAGCTTTCTTT
CASKWVANTEAFF
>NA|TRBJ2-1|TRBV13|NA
TGTGCCAGCATGACTGGCTCCTACAATGAGCAGTTCTTC
CASMTGSYNEQFF
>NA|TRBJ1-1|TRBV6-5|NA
TGTGCCAGCAGTACTTGGGACGGCAACACTGAAGCTTTCTTT
CASSTWDGNTEAFF
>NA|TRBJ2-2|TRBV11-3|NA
TGTGCCAGCAGCTTAGGCCCCTCTAGTAGTCGGACCGGGGAGCTGTTTTTT
CASSLGPSSSRTGELFF
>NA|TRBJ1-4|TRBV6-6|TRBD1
TGTGCCAGCAGATGGACAGGGACAGGTGAAAAACTGTTTTTT
CASRWTGTGEKLFF
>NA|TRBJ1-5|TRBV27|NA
TGTGCCAGCAGTACCCACAGGCAGGATCAGCCCCAGCATTTT
CASSTHRQDQPQHF
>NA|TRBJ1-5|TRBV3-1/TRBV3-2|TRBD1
TGTGCCAGCAGCCAAGCACAGGGGTATCAGCCCCAGCATTTT
CASSQAQGYQPQHF
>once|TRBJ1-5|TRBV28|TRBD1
TGTGCCAGCAGTTTGGACAGGGGGCGAAATCAGCCCCAGCATTTT
CASSLDRGRNQPQHF
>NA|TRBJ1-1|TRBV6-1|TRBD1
TGTGCCAGCAGTGAATACACAGGGGGCTGGGGCACTGAAGCTTTCTTT
CASSEYTGGWGTEAFF
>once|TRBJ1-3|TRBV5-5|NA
TGTGCCAGCAGCTTACAGGGAATCTCTGGAAACACCATATATTTT
CASSLQGISGNTIYF
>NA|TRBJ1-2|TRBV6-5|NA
TGTGCCAGCAGTTACTCGCGAGACGGAACTAACTATGGCTACACCTTC
CASSYSRDGTNYGYTF
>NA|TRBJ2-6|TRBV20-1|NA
TGCAGTGCTAACCGACCTAACGTCCTGACTTTC
CSANRPNVLTF
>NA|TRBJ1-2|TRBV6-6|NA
TGTGCCAGCAATTTAACCCCCGAGGGGGGCTACACCTTC
CASNLTPEGGYTF
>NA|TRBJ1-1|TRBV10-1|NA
TGCGCCAGCAGTGGGACGGGGGTCGGGGCCACTGAAGCTTTCTTT
CASSGTGVGATEAFF
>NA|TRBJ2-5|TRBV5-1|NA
TGCGCCAGCAGCCAGAACGTCCCGGGTACCCAAGAGACCCAGTACTTC
CASSQNVPGTQETQYF
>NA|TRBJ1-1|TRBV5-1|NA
TGCGCCAGCAGCTCTCAAGGGGTGGGGACTGAAGCTTTCTTT
CASSSQGVGTEAFF
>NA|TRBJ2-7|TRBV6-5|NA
TGTGCCAGCAGTCGCTTAACCACCTACGAGCAGTACTTC
CASSRLTTYEQYF
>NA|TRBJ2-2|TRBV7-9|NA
TGTGCCAGCAGCCGGACCCCCGGGGAGCTGTTTTTT
CASSRTPGELFF
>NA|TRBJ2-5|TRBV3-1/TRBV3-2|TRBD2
TGTGCCAGCAGCCAAGGGACTAGCCTCCTCCAAGAGACCCAGTACTTC
CASSQGTSLLQETQYF
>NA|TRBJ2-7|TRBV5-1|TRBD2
TGCGCCAGCAGCTTGGGACTAGCGGGGCGCTCCTACGAGCAGTACTTC
CASSLGLAGRSYEQYF
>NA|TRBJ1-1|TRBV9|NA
TGTGCCAGCAGCGTAGCCGGCGGCAGGAACACTGAAGCTTTCTTT
CASSVAGGRNTEAFF
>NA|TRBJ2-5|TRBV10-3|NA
TGTGCCATCAGTGAGTGGGCCGGGACTTCCCAAGAGACCCAGTACTTC
CAISEWAGTSQETQYF